This record looks at one T cell receptor beta chain sequence and its context. Only CD45RO-negative cells positively selected for CCR7 counted as naive CD8 cells, so terminally differentiated effector memory CD45RA+ cells were excluded. Genomic DNA (from each subset) was split evenly across several immunoSEQ plates. Profiling relied on immunoSEQ multiplex PCR, and the TCRdb table lists in-frame clones only, not all of them. This table holds approximately 1.9 million clones, around 93% found once. The CDR3 has 14 amino acids. Trimming stripped 4 bases from V and 6 bases from J, with 14 bases between. Per germline, CDR1 LGHNT and CDR2 FRNRAP. The sample originates from a study of shared clonotypes between healthy human individuals.

Source material: naive CD8+ T cells from PBMCs. The rearrangement joins TRBV12-5 to TRBJ2-3, with D unclear. This TCR was recovered from a man aged 18 to 29 in good health. Some clones in this sample may be carry-over from other donors' samples. The CDR3 is CASGSRMEGDTQYF. The CDR3 region has the DNA TGTGCTAGTGGTTCTCGGATGGAAGGGGATACGCAGTATTTT.